The entry below describes one T cell receptor beta chain. As originally analysed: It was from reference gene primer amplification that nucleated cell counts were estimated. Method: immunoSEQ multiplex PCR; TCRdb's copy keeps in-frame clones and lacks some. V and J calls and clone size follow that table, whereas D and trimming were derived from the DNA. The data contain roughly 280,000 clones, 89% of them singletons. This sample was included in a study of blood T cell repertoires in COVID-19. Overall study context: COVID-19 samples collected from the United States, Italy and Spain covered acute and convalescent phases. PBMCs, B-cell-depleted T cells, or T cells provided the cDNA or gDNA that made up the material.

The CDR3 consists of 17 residues. The V and J ends lost 4 bases and 0 bases, in that order; junction bases with no gene match: 8. Germline V gives CDR1 SGHNT, CDR2 YYREEE (reference sequence). This clonotype was obtained from a man over 45 with acute or convalescent COVID-19. V usage is TRBV5-4 and J usage is TRBJ2-3, with 10 positions matching TRBD2. The sample consisted of peripheral blood. In DNA, the CDR3 is TGTGCCAGCAGCGGAGGCCTACTAGCGGGGAGCACAGATACGCAGTATTTT. Its protein is CASSGGLLAGSTDTQYF.